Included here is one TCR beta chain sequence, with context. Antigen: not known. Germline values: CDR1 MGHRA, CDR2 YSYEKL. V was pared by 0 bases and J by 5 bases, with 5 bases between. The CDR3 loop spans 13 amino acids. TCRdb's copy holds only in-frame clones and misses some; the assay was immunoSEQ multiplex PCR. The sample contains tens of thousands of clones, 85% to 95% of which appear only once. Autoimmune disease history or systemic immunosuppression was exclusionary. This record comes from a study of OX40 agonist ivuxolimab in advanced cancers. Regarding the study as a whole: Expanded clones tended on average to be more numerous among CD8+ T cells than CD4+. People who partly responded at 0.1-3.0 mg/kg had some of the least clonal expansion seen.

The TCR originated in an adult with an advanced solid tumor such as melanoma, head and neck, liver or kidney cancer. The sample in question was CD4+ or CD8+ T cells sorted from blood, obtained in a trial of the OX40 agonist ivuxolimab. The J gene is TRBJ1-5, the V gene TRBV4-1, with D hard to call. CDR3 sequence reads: CASSQDRDQPQHF. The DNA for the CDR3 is TGCGCCAGCAGCCAAGATAGGGATCAGCCCCAGCATTTT.